This T cell receptor (beta chain) was sequenced during a study of identical twins' blood T cells. This clonotype was seen a handful of times. Its antigen is unknown. Sample barcodes were added at both library ends during cDNA synthesis. As processed by the authors: Per-library CDR3 reads ranged roughly 2 to 3.6 million; clonotypes, ~90,000 to ~550,000. A single record per CDR3 protein comes from TCRdb applying MiXCR to the 5' RACE reads. These V and J calls originate from TCRdb's pipeline instead of the authors' own analysis. The sample holds fewer than 450,000 distinct CDR3 sequences, under 30% seen once. General observations from the study: Shared environment remains a possible cause of twin similarity. Twins shared more top CDR3 clonotypes than unrelated donors did.

The sequenced material came from PBMCs. This sequence was found in a woman aged 18 to 49 in good health.

CDR3 sequence reads: CASVDLDRPNQPQHF. CDR3 in DNA: TGTGCCAGTGTGGATCTTGACAGACCCAATCAGCCCCAGCATTTT. The genes are TRBV28 and TRBJ1-5; possible D gene TRBD1, 5 bases. From germline, CDR1 is MDHEN and CDR2 SYDVKM. This CDR3 is 15 amino acids long. The V end lost 9 bases, the J end lost 3 bases, and 18 bases lay between the germline ends.